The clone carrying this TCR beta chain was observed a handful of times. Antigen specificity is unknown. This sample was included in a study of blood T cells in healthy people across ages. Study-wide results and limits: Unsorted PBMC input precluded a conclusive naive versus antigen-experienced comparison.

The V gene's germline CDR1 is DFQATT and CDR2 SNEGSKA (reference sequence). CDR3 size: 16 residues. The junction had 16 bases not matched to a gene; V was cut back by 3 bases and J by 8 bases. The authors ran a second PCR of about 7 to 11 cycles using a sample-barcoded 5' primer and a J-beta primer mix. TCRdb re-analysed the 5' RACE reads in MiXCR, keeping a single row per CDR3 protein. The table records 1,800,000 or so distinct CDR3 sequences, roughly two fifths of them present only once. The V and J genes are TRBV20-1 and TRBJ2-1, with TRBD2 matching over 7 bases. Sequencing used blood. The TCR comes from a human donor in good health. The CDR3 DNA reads TGCAGTGCTAGGGGGGGGTATAGCGTGGGTTCGGATGAGCAGTTCTTC. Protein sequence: CSARGGYSVGSDEQFF.